The 31 T cell receptor beta chains below were found in one sample sequenced in a study of type 1 regulatory T cells. Via MiXCR, TCRdb re-called the reads, giving one row per CDR3 protein. The sample includes about 65,000 distinct CDR3 sequences, more than 45% of them seen just once. Their antigens remain unidentified. The specimen sequenced was cultured non-Tr1 T cells, either the whole culture or a sorted T cell fraction (not recorded which). Receptors were obtained from a human donor in good health.

This clonotype has a count of ten or more. The genes are TRBV7-2 and TRBJ2-5; perhaps D is TRBD1 or TRBD2 (5 bases each). V lost 6 bases to trimming and J lost 4 bases, with 15 bases between them. Germline V gene sequence: CDR1 SGHTA, CDR2 FQGNSA. CDR3 length: 14 residues. CDR3 loop: CASSGGGRVETQYF. CDR3 DNA: TGTGCCAGCAGTGGAGGAGGCAGGGTAGAGACCCAGTACTTC.

This clonotype was detected only a few times. The gene calls are TRBV7-2 and TRBJ1-1, with D possibly TRBD1 on 5 matching bases. Germline V gives CDR1 SGHTA, CDR2 FQGNSA. The CDR3 has 13 residues. V lost 0 bases to trimming and J lost 5 bases, with 7 bases between them. The CDR3 DNA sequence: TGTGCCAGCAGCTTAGCGGGGCGGACTGAAGCTTTCTTT. Its protein product is CASSLAGRTEAFF.

The chain is built from TRBV5-4 and TRBJ1-5; D remains unclear. Germline CDR1 reads SGHNT; CDR2 reads YYREEE (reference sequence). The CDR3 extends over 14 amino acids. Trimming took off 0 bases at V and 4 bases at J, with 8 bases between the two ends. The CDR3 sequence: CASSLDGTNQPQHF. The CDR3 DNA sequence: TGTGCCAGCAGCTTGGATGGAACAAATCAGCCCCAGCATTTT.

This chain connects TRBV20-1 to TRBJ1-1; maybe TRBD1 (5 bases). The CDR3 is 13 amino acids. Germline CDR1 and CDR2: DFQATT and SNEGSKA (reference sequence). The V and J ends lost 3 bases and 4 bases respectively, with 12 bases between them. CDR3 DNA: TGCAGTGCTAGTGTGGGGGTGGTCACTGAAGCTTTCTTT. Amino acid sequence: CSASVGVVTEAFF.

The V and J genes are TRBV20-1 and TRBJ2-5; 7 bases agree with TRBD2. V trimming: 0 bases; J trimming: 5 bases; junction bases outside the gene matches: 9. The germline V gene has CDR1 DFQATT and CDR2 SNEGSKA (reference sequence). The CDR3 length is 15 residues. The CDR3 spells CSARDPTAGGETQYF. As DNA, the CDR3 is TGCAGTGCTAGAGATCCGACGGCCGGGGGGGAGACCCAGTACTTC.

On this clonotype itself: Germline and junction disagree at one end, which may indicate a read error. The chain uses TRBV7-7 and TRBJ2-2, with D perhaps TRBD1 (5 bases). The CDR3 spans 15 residues. The V gene's germline CDR1 is SSHAT and CDR2 FNYEAQ (reference sequence). The CDR3 region is CASSRDSTKTGELFF. The CDR3 bases are TGTGCCAGCAGCCGAGACAGCACGAAGACCGGGGAGCTGTTTTTT.

This clonotype has more than one count but fewer than ten. The chain couples TRBV6-1 to TRBJ1-5; D gene ambiguous. Germline CDR1 is MNHNS and CDR2 is SASEGT. The V end was cut by 6 bases, the J end by 7 bases, with 10 bases between. The CDR3 has 12 amino acids. DNA of the CDR3: TGTGCCAGCAGGGTACTCGGGCAGCCCCAGCATTTT. It encodes CASRVLGQPQHF.

This sequence joins TRBV12-3 or TRBV12-4 and TRBJ2-2; D is unresolved. V was cut by 3 bases and J by 0 bases, with 5 bases left in between. This CDR3 contains 14 residues. In DNA form, the CDR3 reads TGTGCCAGCAGTTTGCAGTCGAACACCGGGGAGCTGTTTTTT. Translated: CASSLQSNTGELFF.

This rearrangement joins TRBV27 to TRBJ2-1, with 8 bases that match TRBD1. The V and J ends lost 2 bases and 5 bases, in that order; junction bases with no gene match: 8. CDR3 length: 16 amino acids. The germline gives CDR1 MNHEY, CDR2 SMNVEV (reference sequence). In nucleotides, the CDR3 is TGTGCCAGCAGTTTAGTCAGGGGGCGCGGCAACAATGAGCAGTTCTTC. Translating it yields CASSLVRGRGNNEQFF.

V usage is TRBV10-3 and J usage is TRBJ1-2, with D perhaps TRBD1 (5 bases). CDR3 length: 13 residues. Germline V gene data show CDR1 as ENHRY and CDR2 as SYGVKD. Trimming cost V 2 bases and J 8 bases, with 12 bases left between them. The CDR3, as DNA: TGTGCCATCAGTGAGGTACAGGTGAGAGGCTACACCTTC. The encoded protein is CAISEVQVRGYTF.

This chain links TRBV2 with TRBJ2-3; 7 nucleotides match TRBD2. The CDR3 runs to 15 residues. Looked up from germline, CDR1 is SNHLY and CDR2 is FYNNEI. J lost 2 bases, V lost 9 bases, and 11 bases had no gene match. The CDR3 sequence is CASVSMRGFTDTQYF. CDR3 bases: TGTGCCAGTGTAAGCATGCGGGGGTTCACAGATACGCAGTATTTT.

This clonotype was counted a few times. The chain uses TRBV4-1 and TRBJ2-1; the D is unclear. Trimming took 1 base from V and 1 from J, leaving 11 bases between them. CDR1 MGHRA and CDR2 YSYEKL come from the germline V gene. CDR3 length: 16 amino acids. The CDR3, as DNA: TGCGCCAGCAGCCAAGTAGACATAGTGTCCTACAATGAGCAGTTCTTC. Translation gives CASSQVDIVSYNEQFF.

The rearrangement joins TRBV20-1 to TRBJ2-1, with 7 bases matching TRBD2. The CDR3 spans 15 residues. Losses at the gene ends were 2 bases for V and 4 bases for J; bases not matched to a gene: 8. The V gene's germline CDR1 is DFQATT and CDR2 SNEGSKA (reference sequence). For the CDR3, the DNA is TGCAGTGCTAGATGGGGGGGTGGGGGTTACAATGAGCAGTTCTTC. It is translated as CSARWGGGGYNEQFF.

The chain has TRBV29-1 and TRBJ2-7; TRBD2 agrees at 8 bases. Trimming at V came to 6 bases and at J to 3 bases, leaving 7 bases not matched to a gene. The germline CDR1 and CDR2 sequences are SQVTM and ANQGSEA. CDR3 size: 13 residues. CDR3 sequence reads: CSVARRGDYEQYF. CDR3 sequence (DNA): TGCAGCGTGGCTAGGCGGGGGGACTACGAGCAGTACTTC.

In this sample, this clonotype turned up a few times. The genes are TRBV30 and TRBJ1-1; TRBD1 matches 10 bases. Germline V gene lookup returns CDR1 GTSNPN and CDR2 SVGIG (reference sequence). This CDR3 has 14 residues. The trim removed 2 bases at V and 3 bases at J, leaving 3 bases unmatched. The CDR3 coding sequence is TGTGCCTGGAGTCGGGACAGGGGATACACTGAAGCTTTCTTT. Translation: CAWSRDRGYTEAFF.

The chain is built from TRBV20-1 and TRBJ2-7; no definite D call. From germline, CDR1 is DFQATT and CDR2 SNEGSKA (reference sequence). The CDR3 runs to 12 residues. Trimming cost V 3 bases and J 2 bases, with 8 bases left between them. The CDR3 DNA follows: TGCAGTGCTAGTGGCCAGGCCTACGAGCAGTACTTC. Encoded protein: CSASGQAYEQYF.

This clonotype was observed once. The rearrangement links TRBV12-3 or TRBV12-4 to TRBJ2-7; tentatively, D is TRBD2 (7 bases). Trimming pared 9 bases from V and 7 bases from J, leaving 22 bases between. This CDR3 comprises 14 residues. CDR3 sequence: CASRGWGGLREQYF. In DNA form, the CDR3 reads TGTGCCAGTAGGGGGTGGGGGGGCCTTCGGGAGCAGTACTTC.

The rearrangement links TRBV10-3 to TRBJ1-2; D call uncertain. The V and J ends lost 4 bases and 1 base respectively, with 13 bases between them. CDR1 is ENHRY and CDR2 is SYGVKD in the germline V gene. The CDR3 runs to 15 residues. The CDR3 reads CAISVRTEFNYGYTF. As DNA, the CDR3 is TGTGCCATCAGTGTTCGAACAGAATTTAACTATGGCTACACCTTC.

The rearrangement joins TRBV7-6 to TRBJ2-5, with 7 bases lining up with TRBD1. The germline V gene encodes CDR1 SGHVS and CDR2 FNYEAQ. The length of the CDR3 is 16 residues. Trimming at V came to 1 base and at J to 5 bases, leaving 10 bases not matched to a gene. CDR3 amino acids: CASSLEAGGFVETQYF. CDR3 bases: TGTGCCAGCAGCTTAGAGGCAGGGGGTTTTGTGGAGACCCAGTACTTC.

This clonotype appeared a few times. V usage is TRBV28 and J usage is TRBJ2-3, with D possibly called TRBD1 or TRBD2 (5 bases each). The CDR3 sequence is 14 residues long. V was trimmed by 2 bases and J by 6 bases, leaving 12 bases between them. Germline lookup yields CDR1 MDHEN and CDR2 SYDVKM. The CDR3 reads CASSLGGRLDTQYF. The CDR3 DNA is TGTGCCAGCAGTTTAGGGGGACGACTCGATACGCAGTATTTT. The full variable domain, its missing parts supplied by reference TRBV28 and TRBJ2-3, is DVKVTQSSRYLVKRTGEKVFLECVQDMDHENMFWYRQDPGLGLRLIYFSYDVKMKEKGDIPEGYSVSREKKERFSLILESASTNQTSMYLCASSLGGRLDTQYFGPGTRLTVL.

This clonotype has only a few counts. The chain couples TRBV7-2 to TRBJ2-3; a weak D match, TRBD1 (6 bases). The CDR3 covers 15 residues. Germline assignment: CDR1 SGHTA and CDR2 FQGNSA. The V and J ends lost 3 bases and 3 bases respectively, with 13 bases between them. CDR3 nucleotides: TGTGCCAGCAGCTTTTTTACGCAGGGGACAGATACGCAGTATTTT. Translation: CASSFFTQGTDTQYF.

The V call is TRBV7-9, the J call TRBJ1-4; unclear D gene. CDR1 is SEHNR and CDR2 is FQNEAQ in the germline V gene (reference sequence). CDR3 length: 14 amino acids. Trimming took 3 bases from V and 3 from J, leaving 8 bases between them. The CDR3 sequence: CASSFSEANEKLFF. The CDR3 DNA is TGTGCCAGCAGCTTTTCGGAAGCTAATGAAAAACTGTTTTTT.

The chain uses TRBV20-1 and TRBJ1-2; 7 bases are a match to TRBD1. V trimming: 6 bases; J trimming: 4 bases; junction bases outside the gene matches: 14. Per germline, CDR1 DFQATT and CDR2 SNEGSKA (reference sequence). This CDR3 has 15 residues. The CDR3 sequence: CSAPLRDSESYGYTF. The CDR3, as DNA: TGCAGTGCCCCACTCCGGGACAGCGAATCCTATGGCTACACCTTC.

V gene TRBV12-3 or TRBV12-4 combines with J gene TRBJ1-6; no definite D call. V shed 3 bases and J shed 7 bases, with 10 bases lying between them. The CDR3 loop spans 14 amino acids. In DNA form, the CDR3 reads TGTGCCAGCAGTTTTTGGGGAGGCAATTCACCCCTCCACTTT. Amino acids: CASSFWGGNSPLHF.

In the case of this clonotype: Germline is not matched at one junction end, which may reflect a read error. The V gene is TRBV6-2 or TRBV6-3, the J gene TRBJ1-1; D unclear. The germline V gene has CDR1 MNHEY and CDR2 SVGEGT. This CDR3 is built from 14 residues. The DNA for the CDR3 is TGTGCCAGCAGAAACCGGGATCTGAACACGGAAGCGGGCTGG. This codes for CASRNRDLNTEAGW.

The chain recombines TRBV20-1 with TRBJ2-1; TRBD2 aligns across 7 bases. This CDR3 spans 14 amino acids. Unmatched junction bases numbered 6, after V lost 1 base and J lost 6 bases. Germline CDR1 is DFQATT and CDR2 is SNEGSKA (reference sequence). As DNA, the CDR3 is TGCAGTGCTAGAGTTGGGGGGGGGTGCAATGAGCAGTTCTTC. Residues: CSARVGGGCNEQFF.

This rearrangement joins TRBV7-2 to TRBJ2-3; possible D gene TRBD2, 6 bases. The CDR3 covers 16 residues. V dropped 2 bases and J dropped 3 bases, with 15 bases sitting between them. Per the germline V gene, CDR1 is SGHTA and CDR2 is FQGNSA. The CDR3 sequence: CASSLRLGSLTDTQYF. In nucleotides, the CDR3 is TGTGCCAGCAGCTTACGACTAGGATCCCTAACAGATACGCAGTATTTT.

The chain joins TRBV7-8 to TRBJ2-7; 9 bases line up with TRBD1. The CDR3 consists of 17 residues. Trimming at V came to 1 base and at J to 1 base, leaving 8 bases not matched to a gene. Germline V lookup: CDR1 SGHVS, CDR2 FQNEAQ. DNA of the CDR3: TGTGCCAGCAGCTTAGGTGGGGGACAGGGTACATCCTACGAGCAGTACTTC. Translated: CASSLGGGQGTSYEQYF.

As concerns this clonotype: Since no conserved phenylalanine or tryptophan closes the CDR3, a read error is the likely cause. The chain combines TRBV5-6 with TRBJ1-1, with D perhaps TRBD1 (6 bases). In germline, CDR1 is SGHDT, CDR2 YYEEEE. V dropped 0 bases and J dropped 9 bases, with 6 bases sitting between them. CDR3 size: 11 residues. The CDR3 is CASSLGGQAFS. The CDR3 DNA reads as TGTGCCAGCAGCTTGGGGGGGCAAGCTTTCTCT.

The CDR3 DNA reads as TGTGCCAGCGGATATAGGGGGTCTGGGGCCAACGTCCTGACTTTC. It specifies CASGYRGSGANVLTF. The chain combines TRBV27 with TRBJ2-6; D is possibly TRBD1 (6 bases). The CDR3 contains 15 residues. Germline V gives CDR1 MNHEY, CDR2 SMNVEV (reference sequence). Trimming removed 8 bases from V and 1 base from J, with 12 bases in between.

This chain uses TRBV29-1 with TRBJ2-2, with 9 bases matching TRBD1. The CDR3 covers 12 residues. With V trimmed by 7 bases and J by 7 bases, 4 bases remained unmatched. Germline CDR1 and CDR2: SQVTM and ANQGSEA. CDR3 region: CSGGQGGGELFF. The CDR3 DNA is TGCAGCGGGGGACAGGGTGGCGGGGAGCTGTTTTTT.